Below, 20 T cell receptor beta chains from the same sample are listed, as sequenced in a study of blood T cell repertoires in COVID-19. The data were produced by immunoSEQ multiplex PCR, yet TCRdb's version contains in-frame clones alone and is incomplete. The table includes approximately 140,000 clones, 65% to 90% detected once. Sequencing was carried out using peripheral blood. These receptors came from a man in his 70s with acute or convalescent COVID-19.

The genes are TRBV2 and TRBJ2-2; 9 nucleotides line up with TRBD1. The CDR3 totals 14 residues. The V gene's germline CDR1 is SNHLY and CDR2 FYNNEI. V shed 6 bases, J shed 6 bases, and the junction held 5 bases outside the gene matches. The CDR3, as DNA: TGTGCCAGCAGAGGGACAGGGTCAGCCGGGGAGCTGTTTTTT. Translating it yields CASRGTGSAGELFF.

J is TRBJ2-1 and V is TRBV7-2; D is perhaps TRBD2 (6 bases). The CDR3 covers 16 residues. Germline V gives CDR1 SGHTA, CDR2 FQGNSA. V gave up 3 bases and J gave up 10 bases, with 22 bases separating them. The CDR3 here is CASSFTGTQRVWEQFF. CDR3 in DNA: TGTGCCAGCAGCTTCACCGGGACTCAGAGGGTATGGGAGCAGTTCTTC.

In DNA, the CDR3 is TGTGCCAGCTCATTCAGACTAGCGGGAGGGCCATTGGAGACCCAGTACTTC. Protein: CASSFRLAGGPLETQYF. The chain links TRBV18 to TRBJ2-5; 14 positions agree with TRBD2. CDR1 is KGHSH and CDR2 is LQKENI in the germline V gene. Trimming cost V 5 bases and J 5 bases; bases outside gene matches: 10. This CDR3 has 17 residues.

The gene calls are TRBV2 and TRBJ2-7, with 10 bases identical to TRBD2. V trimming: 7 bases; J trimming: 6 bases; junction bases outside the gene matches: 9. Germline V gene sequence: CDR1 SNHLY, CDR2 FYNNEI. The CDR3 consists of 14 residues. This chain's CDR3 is CASTGLAGVTEQYF. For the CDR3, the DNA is TGTGCCAGCACCGGGCTAGCGGGAGTTACCGAGCAGTACTTC.

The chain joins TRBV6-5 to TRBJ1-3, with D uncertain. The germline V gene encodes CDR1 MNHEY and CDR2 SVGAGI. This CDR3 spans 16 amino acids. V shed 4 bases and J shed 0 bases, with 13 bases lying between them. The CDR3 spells CASSSKTGGSGNTIYF. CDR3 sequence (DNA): TGTGCCAGCAGTTCTAAGACGGGAGGCTCTGGAAACACCATATATTTT.

CDR3 sequence reads: CASSLVTGAYEQYF. DNA of the CDR3: TGCGCCAGCAGCTTGGTCACAGGGGCCTACGAGCAGTACTTC. This chain connects TRBV5-1 to TRBJ2-7; 7 bases map to TRBD1. The V gene end was trimmed by 0 bases and the J gene end by 2 bases; junction bases not matched to a gene: 2. The CDR3 covers 14 residues. CDR1 is SGHRS, CDR2 YFSETQ, per germline.

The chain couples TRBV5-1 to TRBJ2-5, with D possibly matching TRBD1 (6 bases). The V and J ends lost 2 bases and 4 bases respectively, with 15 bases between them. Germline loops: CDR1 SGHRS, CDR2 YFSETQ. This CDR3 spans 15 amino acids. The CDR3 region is CASSFLQGTAETQYF. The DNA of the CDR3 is TGCGCCAGCAGCTTTTTACAGGGTACCGCAGAGACCCAGTACTTC.

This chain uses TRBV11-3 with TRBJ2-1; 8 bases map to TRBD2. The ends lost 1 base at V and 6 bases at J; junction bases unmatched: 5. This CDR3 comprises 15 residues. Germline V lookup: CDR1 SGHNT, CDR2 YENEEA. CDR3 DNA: TGTGCCAGCAGCTTAGGAGGGACTAGGGGCAATGAGCAGTTCTTC. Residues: CASSLGGTRGNEQFF.

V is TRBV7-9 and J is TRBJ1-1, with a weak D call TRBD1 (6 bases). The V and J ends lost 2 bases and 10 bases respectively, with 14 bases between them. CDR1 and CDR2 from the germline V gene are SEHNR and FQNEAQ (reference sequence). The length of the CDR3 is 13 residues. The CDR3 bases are TGTGCCAGCAGCTTAAGTGTGGGGGCTGTAGCTTTCTTT. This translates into CASSLSVGAVAFF.

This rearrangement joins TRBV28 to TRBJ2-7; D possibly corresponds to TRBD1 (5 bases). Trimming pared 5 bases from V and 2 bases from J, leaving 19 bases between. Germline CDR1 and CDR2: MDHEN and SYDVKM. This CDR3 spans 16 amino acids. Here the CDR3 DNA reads TGTGCCAGCAGTACATCCCGCAGGGCCTTTCCCTACGAGCAGTACTTC. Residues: CASSTSRRAFPYEQYF.

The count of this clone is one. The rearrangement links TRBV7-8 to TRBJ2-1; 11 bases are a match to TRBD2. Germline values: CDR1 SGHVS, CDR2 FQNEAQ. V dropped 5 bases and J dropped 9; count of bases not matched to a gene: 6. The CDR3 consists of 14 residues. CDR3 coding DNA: TGTGCCAGCAGCCGCCCGGGACTAGCGGCTGAGCAGTTCTTC. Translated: CASSRPGLAAEQFF.

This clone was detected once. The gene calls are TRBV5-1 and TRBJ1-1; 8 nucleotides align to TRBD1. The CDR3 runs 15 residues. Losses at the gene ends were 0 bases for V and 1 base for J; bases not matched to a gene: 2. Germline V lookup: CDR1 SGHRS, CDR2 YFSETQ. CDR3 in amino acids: CASSLVGQGNTEAFF. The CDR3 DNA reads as TGCGCCAGCAGCTTGGTCGGACAGGGGAACACTGAAGCTTTCTTT.

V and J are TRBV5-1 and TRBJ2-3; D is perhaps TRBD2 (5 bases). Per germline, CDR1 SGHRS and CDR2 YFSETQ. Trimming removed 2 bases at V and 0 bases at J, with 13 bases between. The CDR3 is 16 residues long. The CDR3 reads CASSFLSDPSTDTQYF. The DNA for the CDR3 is TGCGCCAGCAGCTTCCTTAGCGACCCTAGCACAGATACGCAGTATTTT.

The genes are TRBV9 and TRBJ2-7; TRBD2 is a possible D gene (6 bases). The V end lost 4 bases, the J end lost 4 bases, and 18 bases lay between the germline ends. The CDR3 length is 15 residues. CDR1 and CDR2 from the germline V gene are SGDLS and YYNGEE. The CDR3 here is CASSRGSSTGYEQYF. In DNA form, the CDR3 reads TGTGCCAGCAGCCGGGGGAGTTCCACCGGGTACGAGCAGTACTTC.

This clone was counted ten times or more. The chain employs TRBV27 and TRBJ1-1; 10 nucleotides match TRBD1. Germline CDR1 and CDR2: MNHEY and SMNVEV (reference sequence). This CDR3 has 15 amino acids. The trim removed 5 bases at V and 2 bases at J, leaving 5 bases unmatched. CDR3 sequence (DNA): TGTGCCAGCAGTAGCCGACAGGGGGCTAACACTGAAGCTTTCTTT. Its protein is CASSSRQGANTEAFF.

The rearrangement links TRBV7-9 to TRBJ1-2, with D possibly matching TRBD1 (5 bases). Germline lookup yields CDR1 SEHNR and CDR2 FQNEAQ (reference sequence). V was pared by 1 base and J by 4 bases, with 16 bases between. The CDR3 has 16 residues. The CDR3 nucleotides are TGTGCCAGCAGCTTAGGAACAGCAGGGCAAGGCTATGGCTACACCTTC. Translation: CASSLGTAGQGYGYTF.

The CDR3 DNA reads TGTGCCAGCAGCCCGGGACAGGGAAATTCACCCCTCCACTTT. This gives the protein CASSPGQGNSPLHF. This chain uses TRBV28 with TRBJ1-6, with 9 bases lining up with TRBD1. The V and J ends lost 6 bases and 7 bases, in that order; junction bases with no gene match: 4. The CDR3 has 14 residues. Germline-derived CDR1 and CDR2 are MDHEN and SYDVKM. Full variable domain (outside the CDR3, taken from reference TRBV28 and TRBJ1-6): DVKVTQSSRYLVKRTGEKVFLECVQDMDHENMFWYRQDPGLGLRLIYFSYDVKMKEKGDIPEGYSVSREKKERFSLILESASTNQTSMYLCASSPGQGNSPLHFGNGTRLTVT.

The CDR3 loop reads CASSSGLAGARQFF. CDR3 coding DNA: TGTGCCAGCAGTTCGGGACTAGCGGGAGCAAGGCAGTTCTTC. The J gene is TRBJ2-1, the V gene TRBV6-2 or TRBV6-3; TRBD2 aligns across 14 bases. Unmatched junction bases numbered 5, after V lost 4 bases and J lost 12 bases. CDR1 is MNHEY and CDR2 is SVGEGT in the germline V gene. The CDR3 has 14 residues.

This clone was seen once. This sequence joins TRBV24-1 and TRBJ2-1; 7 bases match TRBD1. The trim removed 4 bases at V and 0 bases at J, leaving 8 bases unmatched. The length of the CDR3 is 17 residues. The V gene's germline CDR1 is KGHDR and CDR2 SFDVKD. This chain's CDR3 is CATSEPQGRSSYNEQFF. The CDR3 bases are TGTGCCACCAGTGAGCCACAGGGGCGAAGCTCCTACAATGAGCAGTTCTTC.

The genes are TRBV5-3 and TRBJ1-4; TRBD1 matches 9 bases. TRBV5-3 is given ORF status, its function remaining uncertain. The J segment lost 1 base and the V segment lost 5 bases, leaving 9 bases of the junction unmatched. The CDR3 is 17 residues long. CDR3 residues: CARRPNRGQRTNEKLFF. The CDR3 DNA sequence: TGTGCCAGAAGGCCAAACAGGGGGCAGAGAACTAATGAAAAACTGTTTTTT.